Listed below are T cell receptor beta chains from one sample, sequenced in a study of monozygotic twins with inflammatory bowel disease. After re-calling the 5' RACE reads, TCRdb lists one entry per CDR3 protein, DNA absent. The ten top clones account for roughly 3%, within a sample of under 200,000 distinct CDR3 sequences. The sample taken for sequencing was blood. These receptors were collected from a human donor with ulcerative colitis or Crohn's disease, or a healthy co-twin of an affected twin (not recorded which). The CDR3 runs from the conserved cysteine through the conserved F or W. Each record gives: CDR3 protein, J gene, V gene.

CDR3aa: CASSGQGTIYNEQFF
j_gene: TRBJ2-1
v_gene: TRBV25-1

CDR3aa: CSAKSGSGNTIYF
j_gene: TRBJ1-3
v_gene: TRBV29-1

CDR3aa: CAISEPGVLAGVRPDTQYF
j_gene: TRBJ2-3
v_gene: TRBV10-3

CDR3aa: CASSLGTGRSYEQYF
j_gene: TRBJ2-7
v_gene: TRBV5-1

CDR3aa: CASSFRQGPGETQYF
j_gene: TRBJ2-5
v_gene: TRBV5-1

CDR3aa: CASSVSTGAGEKLFF
j_gene: TRBJ1-4
v_gene: TRBV6-4

CDR3aa: CASSVNRDIHEQYF
j_gene: TRBJ2-7
v_gene: TRBV7-7

CDR3aa: CATKGSASDTGELFF
j_gene: TRBJ2-2
v_gene: TRBV10-3

CDR3aa: CASSLVLAGRETQYF
j_gene: TRBJ2-5
v_gene: TRBV7-8

CDR3aa: CASSLGPTEAFF
j_gene: TRBJ1-1
v_gene: TRBV7-9

CDR3aa: CASSLNRDRVFLF
j_gene: TRBJ2-1
v_gene: TRBV27

CDR3aa: CSSLGGENYGYTF
j_gene: TRBJ1-2
v_gene: TRBV29-1

CDR3aa: CSARRLVPNTGELFF
j_gene: TRBJ2-2
v_gene: TRBV20-1

CDR3aa: CASGLAGVNEQFF
j_gene: TRBJ2-1
v_gene: TRBV9

CDR3aa: CASSLIGGQGDTQYF
j_gene: TRBJ2-3
v_gene: TRBV5-5

CDR3aa: CASSPITTNYGYTF
j_gene: TRBJ1-2
v_gene: TRBV5-6

CDR3aa: CASSTSGFPYEQYF
j_gene: TRBJ2-7
v_gene: TRBV6-2/TRBV6-3

CDR3aa: CASSLGHGSYEQYF
j_gene: TRBJ2-7
v_gene: TRBV7-2

CDR3aa: CASSQTLGGTGELFF
j_gene: TRBJ2-2
v_gene: TRBV14

CDR3aa: CASRQLAGGKFF
j_gene: TRBJ2-1
v_gene: TRBV6-2/TRBV6-3

CDR3aa: CASSPLGRTEVDEKLFF
j_gene: TRBJ1-4
v_gene: TRBV4-2

CDR3aa: CASSPTGQFTEAFF
j_gene: TRBJ1-1
v_gene: TRBV28

CDR3aa: CSAAPLYDGAEAFF
j_gene: TRBJ1-1
v_gene: TRBV20-1

CDR3aa: CASTRVLNTEAFF
j_gene: TRBJ1-1
v_gene: TRBV7-3

CDR3aa: CAISEPDRGADTQYF
j_gene: TRBJ2-3
v_gene: TRBV10-3

CDR3aa: CATRQQRMNTEAFF
j_gene: TRBJ1-1
v_gene: TRBV27

CDR3aa: CASSRGLGEAQPQHF
j_gene: TRBJ1-5
v_gene: TRBV5-1

CDR3aa: CASSPPGQKNIQYF
j_gene: TRBJ2-4
v_gene: TRBV18

CDR3aa: CASSLGLAQETQYF
j_gene: TRBJ2-5
v_gene: TRBV5-1

CDR3aa: CASSATSWYEQYF
j_gene: TRBJ2-7
v_gene: TRBV7-2

CDR3aa: CSAARDRVLDEQYF
j_gene: TRBJ2-7
v_gene: TRBV20-1

CDR3aa: CASSRTVQETQYF
j_gene: TRBJ2-5
v_gene: TRBV7-2

CDR3aa: CASSHETVGSSPLHF
j_gene: TRBJ1-6
v_gene: TRBV3-1

CDR3aa: CASSLGLPGTDTQYF
j_gene: TRBJ2-3
v_gene: TRBV7-8

CDR3aa: CASSQAVRPGELFF
j_gene: TRBJ2-2
v_gene: TRBV4-3

CDR3aa: CASSYTGTGIDGYTF
j_gene: TRBJ1-2
v_gene: TRBV7-2

CDR3aa: CASSQDSSGGVRTEAFF
j_gene: TRBJ1-1
v_gene: TRBV4-1

CDR3aa: CASSLGPGQPTGELFF
j_gene: TRBJ2-2
v_gene: TRBV11-2

CDR3aa: CATNLWGIGELFF
j_gene: TRBJ2-2
v_gene: TRBV2

CDR3aa: CAWSHRGVGNSPLHF
j_gene: TRBJ1-6
v_gene: TRBV30

CDR3aa: CASSLGEPLAKNMQYF
j_gene: TRBJ2-4
v_gene: TRBV6-1

CDR3aa: CASSSSLALGDTQYF
j_gene: TRBJ2-3
v_gene: TRBV7-2

CDR3aa: CAWSVQGPGQPQHF
j_gene: TRBJ1-5
v_gene: TRBV30

CDR3aa: CSVEVTGTEAFF
j_gene: TRBJ1-1
v_gene: TRBV29-1

CDR3aa: CASTTGYTEAFF
j_gene: TRBJ1-1
v_gene: TRBV28

CDR3aa: CASSQPGPYEQYF
j_gene: TRBJ2-7
v_gene: TRBV23-1

CDR3aa: CASSPLQGATLSYEQYF
j_gene: TRBJ2-7
v_gene: TRBV6-2/TRBV6-3

CDR3aa: CASSKKQGLGANVLTF
j_gene: TRBJ2-6
v_gene: TRBV14